These T cell receptor beta chains were read from a single sample in a study of HIV-infected patients and healthy controls. TCRdb itself ran the 5' RACE reads through MiXCR, one entry per CDR3 protein. The sample lists about 15,000 distinct CDR3 sequences; 9.5% to 15% were seen once. Source: blood, taken during antiretroviral therapy. These receptors originate from an adult with HIV infection. The donor label of this sample is uncertain. The CDR3 runs from the conserved cysteine through the conserved F or W. The order of the fields is CDR3 protein, CDR3 DNA, clone size, V gene, D gene, J gene. D genes are given only for firm matches. A row's size may be missing; if present it is once, few, many or a size class.

cdr3_aa: CASSANRGEQYF
cdr3_nt: TGTGCCAGCAGTGCGAACAGGGGCGAGCAGTACTTC
clone_size: few
v_call: TRBV25-1
d_call: TRBD1
j_call: TRBJ2-7

cdr3_aa: CASSFVSRLTTDTQYF
cdr3_nt: TGTGCCAGCAGTTTTGTCTCGAGACTTACCACAGATACGCAGTATTTT
clone_size: medium-sized
v_call: TRBV28
d_call: NA
j_call: TRBJ2-3

cdr3_aa: CASIVSGDNVLTF
cdr3_nt: TGTGCCAGCATCGTCTCTGGGGACAACGTCCTGACTTTC
clone_size: NA
v_call: TRBV5-6
d_call: NA
j_call: TRBJ2-6

cdr3_aa: CASRDRDRVLGEQFF
cdr3_nt: TGTGCCAGCAGGGACCGGGACAGGGTTCTTGGTGAGCAGTTCTTC
clone_size: many
v_call: TRBV13
d_call: TRBD1
j_call: TRBJ2-1

cdr3_aa: CASSFQGYEQYF
cdr3_nt: TGTGCCAGCAGCTTCCAGGGTTACGAGCAGTACTTC
clone_size: many
v_call: TRBV7-2
d_call: NA
j_call: TRBJ2-7

cdr3_aa: CSARDQGRTNTEAFF
cdr3_nt: TGCAGTGCTAGAGATCAGGGGCGTACGAACACTGAAGCTTTCTTT
clone_size: many
v_call: TRBV20-1
d_call: NA
j_call: TRBJ1-1

cdr3_aa: CASRRAGVGSPLHF
cdr3_nt: TGTGCCAGCAGGCGGGCAGGGGTGGGTTCACCCCTCCACTTT
clone_size: many
v_call: TRBV13
d_call: NA
j_call: TRBJ1-6

cdr3_aa: CASSYLGQVYNEQFF
cdr3_nt: TGTGCCAGCAGTTACCTGGGACAGGTCTACAATGAGCAGTTCTTC
clone_size: few
v_call: TRBV6-5
d_call: TRBD1
j_call: TRBJ2-1

cdr3_aa: CASSTTGGTTDTQYF
cdr3_nt: TGTGCCAGCAGTACAACAGGGGGCACCACAGATACGCAGTATTTT
clone_size: few
v_call: TRBV7-9
d_call: TRBD1
j_call: TRBJ2-3

cdr3_aa: CASSLVSSRQAETQYF
cdr3_nt: TGTGCCAGCAGTTTGGTGTCGTCTAGGCAGGCAGAGACCCAGTACTTC
clone_size: NA
v_call: TRBV12-3/TRBV12-4
d_call: NA
j_call: TRBJ2-5

cdr3_aa: CASSLGGGGRLDTQYF
cdr3_nt: TGTGCCAGCAGTCTAGGTGGGGGCGGTCGGCTGGATACGCAGTATTTT
clone_size: many
v_call: TRBV12-3/TRBV12-4
d_call: NA
j_call: TRBJ2-3

cdr3_aa: CASSLDSTGELFF
cdr3_nt: TGTGCCAGCAGCTTGGACAGCACCGGGGAGCTGTTTTTT
clone_size: many
v_call: TRBV5-4
d_call: NA
j_call: TRBJ2-2

cdr3_aa: CASSSGQGLNSGANVLTF
cdr3_nt: TGTGCCAGCAGCTCCGGACAGGGGCTGAACTCTGGGGCCAACGTCCTGACTTTC
clone_size: many
v_call: TRBV7-9
d_call: TRBD1
j_call: TRBJ2-6

cdr3_aa: CASSPELRDTEAFF
cdr3_nt: TGTGCCAGCAGCCCTGAACTGAGGGACACTGAAGCTTTCTTT
clone_size: medium-sized
v_call: TRBV7-6
d_call: NA
j_call: TRBJ1-1

cdr3_aa: CASMGQTNTEAFF
cdr3_nt: TGTGCCAGCATGGGGCAGACGAACACTGAAGCTTTCTTT
clone_size: many
v_call: TRBV28
d_call: NA
j_call: TRBJ1-1

cdr3_aa: CASSLGGVGYGYTF
cdr3_nt: TGTGCCAGCAGCTTGGGTGGCGTCGGCTATGGCTACACCTTC
clone_size: NA
v_call: TRBV5-4
d_call: NA
j_call: TRBJ1-2

cdr3_aa: CASSQGQGASNQPQHF
cdr3_nt: TGTGCCAGCAGCCAAGGACAGGGTGCCAGCAATCAGCCCCAGCATTTT
clone_size: many
v_call: TRBV3-1
d_call: TRBD1
j_call: TRBJ1-5

cdr3_aa: CSVSTEGNTIYF
cdr3_nt: TGCAGCGTGTCGACAGAAGGAAACACCATATATTTT
clone_size: NA
v_call: TRBV29-1
d_call: NA
j_call: TRBJ1-3

cdr3_aa: CASTPLAGERNEQFF
cdr3_nt: TGTGCCAGTACCCCCCTAGCGGGAGAGAGGAATGAGCAGTTCTTC
clone_size: many
v_call: TRBV19
d_call: TRBD2
j_call: TRBJ2-1

cdr3_aa: CASSYSRQKDYEQYF
cdr3_nt: TGTGCCAGCAGTTACTCGAGACAGAAAGACTACGAGCAGTACTTC
clone_size: many
v_call: TRBV6-5
d_call: NA
j_call: TRBJ2-7

cdr3_aa: CASSQGQGINSPLHF
cdr3_nt: TGTGCCAGCAGTCAAGGACAGGGGATTAATTCACCCCTCCACTTT
clone_size: many
v_call: TRBV6-6
d_call: TRBD1
j_call: TRBJ1-6

cdr3_aa: CASTLNWGNEQFF
cdr3_nt: TGTGCCAGCACCCTGAACTGGGGGAATGAGCAGTTCTTC
clone_size: many
v_call: TRBV6-1
d_call: NA
j_call: TRBJ2-1

cdr3_aa: CASKPWSSDYNEQFF
cdr3_nt: TGTGCCAGCAAACCCTGGAGTAGCGACTACAATGAGCAGTTCTTC
clone_size: NA
v_call: TRBV12-3/TRBV12-4
d_call: NA
j_call: TRBJ2-1

cdr3_aa: CASKFLGESRYEQYF
cdr3_nt: TGTGCCAGCAAGTTCCTCGGGGAATCTAGGTACGAGCAGTACTTC
clone_size: many
v_call: TRBV27
d_call: NA
j_call: TRBJ2-7

cdr3_aa: CASSLGTSGGHTITGEMFF
cdr3_nt: TGCGCCAGCAGCTTGGGGACTAGCGGGGGCCATACAATCACCGGGGAGATGTTTTTT
clone_size: NA
v_call: TRBV5-1
d_call: TRBD2
j_call: TRBJ2-2

cdr3_aa: CASRTTPGTSSYEQYF
cdr3_nt: TGTGCCAGCAGAACCACCCCCGGGACTTCTAGCTACGAGCAGTACTTC
clone_size: NA
v_call: TRBV27
d_call: NA
j_call: TRBJ2-7

cdr3_aa: CASSLGTDWANTEAFF
cdr3_nt: TGTGCCAGCAGCTTAGGCACAGATTGGGCCAACACTGAAGCTTTCTTT
clone_size: once
v_call: TRBV7-2
d_call: NA
j_call: TRBJ1-1

cdr3_aa: CASSPPGTGGLNEQFF
cdr3_nt: TGTGCCAGCTCACCGCCCGGGACAGGGGGTCTCAATGAGCAGTTCTTC
clone_size: many
v_call: TRBV18
d_call: TRBD1
j_call: TRBJ2-1

cdr3_aa: CASSLQGVGELFF
cdr3_nt: TGTGCCAGCAGTTTACAGGGAGTCGGGGAGCTGTTTTTT
clone_size: many
v_call: TRBV27
d_call: NA
j_call: TRBJ2-2

cdr3_aa: CAGGQNTGELFF
cdr3_nt: TGTGCCGGGGGACAGAACACCGGGGAGCTGTTTTTT
clone_size: many
v_call: TRBV12-3/TRBV12-4
d_call: NA
j_call: TRBJ2-2

cdr3_aa: CSALRRSGNQETQYF
cdr3_nt: TGCAGTGCTCTTAGACGGTCCGGGAACCAAGAGACCCAGTACTTC
clone_size: many
v_call: TRBV20-1
d_call: NA
j_call: TRBJ2-5

cdr3_aa: CASSTQTGAEQTQYF
cdr3_nt: TGCGCCAGCAGCACCCAGACAGGGGCTGAACAGACCCAGTACTTC
clone_size: few
v_call: TRBV5-1
d_call: TRBD1
j_call: TRBJ2-5

cdr3_aa: CAISPGQGEETQYF
cdr3_nt: TGTGCCATCAGTCCAGGACAGGGGGAAGAGACCCAGTACTTC
clone_size: many
v_call: TRBV10-3
d_call: TRBD1
j_call: TRBJ2-5

cdr3_aa: CASSSRDFHSEQFF
cdr3_nt: TGTGCCAGCAGTTCCCGGGACTTCCATAGTGAGCAGTTCTTC
clone_size: many
v_call: TRBV7-2
d_call: NA
j_call: TRBJ2-1

cdr3_aa: CASSLWVRGTDEQYF
cdr3_nt: TGCGCCAGCAGCTTGTGGGTCAGGGGGACCGACGAGCAGTACTTC
clone_size: many
v_call: TRBV5-1
d_call: TRBD1
j_call: TRBJ2-7

cdr3_aa: CASSRRAGEVDTQYF
cdr3_nt: TGTGCCAGCAGCCGGAGAGCGGGAGAAGTAGATACGCAGTATTTT
clone_size: many
v_call: TRBV6-4
d_call: TRBD2
j_call: TRBJ2-3

cdr3_aa: CASSEGPATEAQPQHF
cdr3_nt: TGTGCCAGCAGTGAGGGGCCTGCCACAGAGGCTCAGCCCCAGCATTTT
clone_size: many
v_call: TRBV6-1
d_call: NA
j_call: TRBJ1-5

cdr3_aa: CSVVGSSEYYEQYF
cdr3_nt: TGCAGCGTTGTAGGCTCTAGCGAGTACTACGAGCAGTACTTC
clone_size: NA
v_call: TRBV29-1
d_call: NA
j_call: TRBJ2-7

cdr3_aa: CASSLVGTAYNEQFF
cdr3_nt: TGTGCCAGCAGCTTAGTTGGGACAGCCTACAATGAGCAGTTCTTC
clone_size: many
v_call: TRBV7-2
d_call: TRBD1
j_call: TRBJ2-1

cdr3_aa: CASSRGLAETQYF
cdr3_nt: TGTGCCAGCAGCCGGGGACTAGCGGAGACCCAGTACTTC
clone_size: many
v_call: TRBV14
d_call: TRBD2
j_call: TRBJ2-5

cdr3_aa: CSVVQGSNEKLFF
cdr3_nt: TGCAGCGTTGTACAGGGATCTAATGAAAAACTGTTTTTT
clone_size: NA
v_call: TRBV29-1
d_call: NA
j_call: TRBJ1-4

cdr3_aa: CASRSNPDILMNTEAFF
cdr3_nt: TGCGCCAGCAGATCCAACCCCGACATACTAATGAACACTGAAGCTTTCTTT
clone_size: NA
v_call: TRBV5-1
d_call: NA
j_call: TRBJ1-1

cdr3_aa: CASSYRGRLGEAFF
cdr3_nt: TGTGCCAGCAGTTACAGGGGGCGCCTGGGTGAAGCTTTCTTT
clone_size: few
v_call: TRBV6-5
d_call: TRBD1
j_call: TRBJ1-1

cdr3_aa: CASSETHRGGQETQYF
cdr3_nt: TGTGCCAGCAGTGAAACTCACAGGGGGGGGCAAGAGACCCAGTACTTC
clone_size: many
v_call: TRBV25-1
d_call: NA
j_call: TRBJ2-5

cdr3_aa: CASSRLLAGSYNEQFF
cdr3_nt: TGTGCCAGTAGTAGACTACTAGCGGGATCCTACAATGAGCAGTTCTTC
clone_size: few
v_call: TRBV19
d_call: TRBD2
j_call: TRBJ2-1

cdr3_aa: CASSSSQPGQAYEQYF
cdr3_nt: TGTGCCAGCAGCTCATCGCAACCGGGACAAGCCTACGAGCAGTACTTC
clone_size: many
v_call: TRBV7-9
d_call: NA
j_call: TRBJ2-7

cdr3_aa: CASSLSTGGSETQYF
cdr3_nt: TGCGCCAGCAGCCTATCGACGGGGGGATCGGAGACCCAGTACTTC
clone_size: many
v_call: TRBV5-1
d_call: TRBD2
j_call: TRBJ2-5

cdr3_aa: CASSIPGQVYYNEQFF
cdr3_nt: TGTGCCAGTAGTATACCGGGACAGGTTTACTACAATGAGCAGTTCTTC
clone_size: many
v_call: TRBV19
d_call: TRBD1
j_call: TRBJ2-1

cdr3_aa: CASSPWTNQETQYF
cdr3_nt: TGTGCCAGCAGCCCCTGGACAAACCAAGAGACCCAGTACTTC
clone_size: many
v_call: TRBV7-9
d_call: NA
j_call: TRBJ2-5

cdr3_aa: CASSFRTGSTDTQYF
cdr3_nt: TGCGCCAGCAGCTTTAGGACAGGAAGCACAGATACGCAGTATTTT
clone_size: many
v_call: TRBV5-1
d_call: TRBD1
j_call: TRBJ2-3

cdr3_aa: CASRFGDRASTEAFF
cdr3_nt: TGTGCCAGCAGATTCGGCGACAGGGCAAGCACTGAAGCTTTCTTT
clone_size: many
v_call: TRBV12-3/TRBV12-4
d_call: TRBD1
j_call: TRBJ1-1

cdr3_aa: CASSQGGRDISTDTQYF
cdr3_nt: TGTGCCAGCAGCCAAGGAGGCCGGGACATCAGCACAGATACGCAGTATTTT
clone_size: many
v_call: TRBV3-1
d_call: NA
j_call: TRBJ2-3

cdr3_aa: CASSVGGNEQFF
cdr3_nt: TGTGCCAGTAGTGTTGGAGGCAATGAGCAGTTCTTC
clone_size: few
v_call: TRBV19
d_call: NA
j_call: TRBJ2-1

cdr3_aa: CASSPRGQGYEQYF
cdr3_nt: TGTGCCAGCTCACCCCGGGGACAGGGGTACGAGCAGTACTTC
clone_size: few
v_call: TRBV27
d_call: TRBD1
j_call: TRBJ2-7

cdr3_aa: CASIPGGLVEIAETQYF
cdr3_nt: TGTGCCAGCATCCCGGGAGGACTAGTGGAGATAGCGGAGACCCAGTACTTC
clone_size: many
v_call: TRBV6-2/TRBV6-3
d_call: TRBD2
j_call: TRBJ2-5